This T cell receptor (beta chain) was found in a study of radiation and T cells in renal cell carcinoma. Overall study context: Nephrectomy followed 15 Gy stereotactic body radiation by 4 weeks.

Germline CDR1 SGDLS, CDR2 YYNGEE. V dropped 4 bases and J dropped 5; count of bases not matched to a gene: 5. CDR3 length: 15 residues. Time point in this sample: blood 2 weeks post-SBRT. The treatment denotes: 15 Gy SBRT to primary tumor, nephrectomy 4 weeks later. Serial blood draws occurred at baseline and 2 and 4 weeks post-SBRT. The tumor was a clear cell renal cell carcinoma. Generated by immunoSEQ multiplex PCR, the TCRdb table keeps only in-frame clones and is missing some. The sample lists roughly 130,000 clones, 85% to 90% occurring once. The chain has TRBV9 and TRBJ1-5; TRBD1 aligns across 11 bases. The sequence derives from a woman in her seventies with renal cell carcinoma. The specimen comprised blood, sampled from a patient whose treatment included radiotherapy and nephrectomy. CDR3 sequence (DNA): TGTGCCAGCAGCCCTTCGGGACAGGGGGATCAGCCCCAGCATTTT. Translating gives CASSPSGQGDQPQHF.